Sequencing of this TCR beta chain was carried out in a study of blood T cell repertoires in COVID-19. The CDR3 covers 15 residues. V trimming: 6 bases; J trimming: 3 bases; junction bases outside the gene matches: 10. Germline V CDR1 and CDR2: SGHTA, FQGNSA. This clone was seen only a few times. This table comes from immunoSEQ multiplex PCR, and its TCRdb copy is limited to in-frame clones, with some not included. The sample consists of roughly 91,000 clones, approximately 76% of them appearing once. This receptor was taken from a man between 65 and 85 years old with acute or convalescent COVID-19. Sequencing was done on a sample of peripheral blood. The gene calls are TRBV7-2 and TRBJ2-7; 8 bases map to TRBD2. This chain's CDR3 is CASRYTSGSVYEQYF. The CDR3 bases are TGTGCCAGCAGATATACTAGCGGTTCGGTCTACGAGCAGTACTTC. Complete variable domain (other parts from reference TRBV7-2 and TRBJ2-7): GAGVSQSPSNKVTEKGKDVELRCDPISGHTALYWYRQSLGQGLEFLIYFQGNSAPDKSGLPSDRFSAERTGGSVSTLTIQRTQQEDSAVYLCASRYTSGSVYEQYFGPGTRLTVT.